This T cell receptor (beta chain) was observed in a study of blood T cell repertoires in COVID-19 (dated by TCRdb to 2019 to 2021). Turning to the overall study: Samples covering the acute and convalescent phases of COVID-19 were provided by collaborators in the United States, Italy and Spain. The prospective study material was composed of cDNA or gDNA derived from T cells, B-cell-depleted T cells, or PBMCs. Deeply sampled blood TCRbeta repertoires from subjects exposed to, actively infected with, or recovered from COVID-19 were included in the dataset. The repertoires were made available in a free public database intended to serve as a resource for research on the immune response to SARS-CoV-2. The samples were drawn from the first 160 participants of the ongoing ImmuneRACE study and from over 950 subjects provided by 6 global collaborators. Sample metadata almost always included a de-identified subject ID, COVID-19 status, age in years and sex. HLA class I and class II types, where available, came from metadata supplied by the sample provider rather than from assay-based typing. Study-wide conclusions, independent of this receptor: How much clinical and demographic metadata was included differed by source and by participant, and the metadata was provided uncurated.

After removal of 7 bases from V and 3 bases from J, the junction retains 2 bases not matched to a gene. Per the germline V gene, ENHRY is the CDR1 and SYGVKD is the CDR2. Inclusive of the bounding cysteine and phenylalanine, the CDR3 is 12 residues long. Just CDR3 DNA is preserved here, 36 bases in frame from base 1. On this clone itself: It lacks a known antigen. Qualities for individual bases were not recorded, and no much larger clone is one base off.

TCRbeta CDR3 regions were amplified from genomic DNA by means of the immunoSEQ Assay, a bias-controlled multiplex PCR. In the source study's methods: The number of nucleated cells in each sample was estimated by amplification of reference gene primers within the assay. To quantify the absolute abundance of each unique TCRbeta CDR3 rearrangement, sequence reads were collapsed and filtered. For each sample, productive Simpson clonality was calculated as the square root of Simpson's diversity index across productive rearrangements. Entries here come from immuneACCESS through TCRdb and include only in-frame sequences with V and J called. Some clones fail to appear in such tables; in the studies checked, an unresolved V gene covers under half of the shortfall, and the cause of the remainder is unknown. That table supplies the V and J calls and clone size; D and trimming were determined from the DNA. Across this sample there are approximately 300,000 clones, with 65% to 90% seen only once. Clones ranked in the top ten supply more than 9% of the sample.

In the prospective study, participants were roughly 18 to 100 years old, resided in about two dozen geographic areas of the United States, and were enrolled through a virtual design. Cohort assignment in the prospective study relied on participant-reported clinical history from a screening survey and a study questionnaire. Recovered participants in ImmuneRACE Cohort 3 were defined as having two consecutive negative NP/OP PCR tests, clearance from a healthcare professional, or resolution of symptoms. Mobile phlebotomists in the prospective study collected whole blood, serum and a nasopharyngeal or oropharyngeal swab from every participant. Additional blood draws and questionnaires over an approximately 2-month period could optionally be provided by prospective study participants. Before DNA extraction, prospective study blood samples were shipped either frozen or at room temperature.

This TCR derives from a woman between 18 and 29 years old who had recovered from COVID-19. Recombination connected TRBV10-3 to TRBJ1-2; a stretch of 7 junction bases matches TRBD1. The sequenced sample was PBMCs or T cells enriched from blood (not recorded which). The DNA sequence follows: TGTGCCATCAATACAGGGGACTATGGCTACACCTTC. Translated, this gives CAINTGDYGYTF.